The clone carrying this T cell receptor (beta chain) was counted between two and nine times. Its antigen is still unknown. The V and J ends lost 5 bases and 7 bases, in that order; junction bases with no gene match: 5. CDR3 length: 13 amino acids. Germline values: CDR1 MNHEY, CDR2 SMNVEV (reference sequence). It was with a sample-barcoded 5' primer and a J-beta primer mix that a second PCR of about 6 to 12 cycles was run. Researchers report that a template-switch adaptor with 12 random nucleotides tagged each cDNA molecule. Using its own MiXCR run on the 5' RACE reads, TCRdb lists one record per CDR3 protein. The table lists more than 650,000 distinct CDR3 sequences, 53% of them singletons. This record comes from a study of blood T cells in healthy people across ages. Findings and caveats of the study: Using unsorted PBMCs precluded a conclusive naive versus antigen-experienced comparison. Diversity of TCR beta per million T cells declined in a roughly linear way with age. Relative to aged donors, long-lived donors carried more naive CD4+ cells and displayed higher diversity.

The sequence was collected from a man older than 75 in good health. Sequenced material: blood. The chain links TRBV27 to TRBJ2-1; 7 bases map to TRBD2. Written as DNA, the CDR3 is TGTGCCAGCAGTGGGGGGGGATGGAATGAGCAGTTCTTC. Translation gives CASSGGGWNEQFF.